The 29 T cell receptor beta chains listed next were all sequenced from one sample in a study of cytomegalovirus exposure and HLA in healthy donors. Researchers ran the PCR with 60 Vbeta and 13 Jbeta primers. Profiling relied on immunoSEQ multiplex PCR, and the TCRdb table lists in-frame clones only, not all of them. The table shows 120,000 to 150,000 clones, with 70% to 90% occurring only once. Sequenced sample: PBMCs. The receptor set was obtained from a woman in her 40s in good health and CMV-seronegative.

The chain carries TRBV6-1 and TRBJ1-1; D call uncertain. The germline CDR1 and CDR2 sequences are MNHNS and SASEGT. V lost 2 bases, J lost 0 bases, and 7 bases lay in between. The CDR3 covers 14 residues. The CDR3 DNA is TGTGCCAGCAGTGAACCGGGTATGAACACTGAAGCTTTCTTT. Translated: CASSEPGMNTEAFF.

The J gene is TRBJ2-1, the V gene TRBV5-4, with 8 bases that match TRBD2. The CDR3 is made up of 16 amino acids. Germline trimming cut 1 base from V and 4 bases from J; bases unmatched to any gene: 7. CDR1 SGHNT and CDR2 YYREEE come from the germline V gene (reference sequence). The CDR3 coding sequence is TGTGCCAGCAGCTTGAAGCTGCTAGCGGGTTACAATGAGCAGTTCTTC. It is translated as CASSLKLLAGYNEQFF.

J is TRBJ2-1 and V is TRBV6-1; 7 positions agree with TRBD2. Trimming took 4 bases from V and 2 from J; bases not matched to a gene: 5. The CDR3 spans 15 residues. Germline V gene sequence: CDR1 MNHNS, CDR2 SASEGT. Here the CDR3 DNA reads TGTGCCAGCAGTGGCGCAGCGGGACCCTACAATGAGCAGTTCTTC. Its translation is CASSGAAGPYNEQFF.

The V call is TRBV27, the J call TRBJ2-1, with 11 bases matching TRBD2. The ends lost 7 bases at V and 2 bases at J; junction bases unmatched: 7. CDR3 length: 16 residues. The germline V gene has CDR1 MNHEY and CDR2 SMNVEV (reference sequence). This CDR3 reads CASTASLAGAYNEQFF. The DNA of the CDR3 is TGTGCCAGCACTGCTTCACTAGCGGGGGCCTACAATGAGCAGTTCTTC.

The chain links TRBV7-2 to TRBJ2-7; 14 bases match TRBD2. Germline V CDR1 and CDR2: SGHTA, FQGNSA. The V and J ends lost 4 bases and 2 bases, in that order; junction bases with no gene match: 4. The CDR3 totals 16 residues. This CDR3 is CASSSGLAGVAYEQYF. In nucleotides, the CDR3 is TGTGCCAGCAGCTCGGGACTAGCGGGGGTGGCCTACGAGCAGTACTTC. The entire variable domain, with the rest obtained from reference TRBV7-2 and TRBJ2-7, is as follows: GAGVSQSPSNKVTEKGKDVELRCDPISGHTALYWYRQSLGQGLEFLIYFQGNSAPDKSGLPSDRFSAERTGGSVSTLTIQRTQQEDSAVYLCASSSGLAGVAYEQYFGPGTRLTVT.

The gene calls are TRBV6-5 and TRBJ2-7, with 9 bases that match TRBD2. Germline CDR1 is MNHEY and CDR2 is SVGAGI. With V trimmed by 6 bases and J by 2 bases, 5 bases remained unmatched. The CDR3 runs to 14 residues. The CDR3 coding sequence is TGTGCCAGCAGCCCTAGCGGGGCTACCTACGAGCAGTACTTC. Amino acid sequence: CASSPSGATYEQYF.

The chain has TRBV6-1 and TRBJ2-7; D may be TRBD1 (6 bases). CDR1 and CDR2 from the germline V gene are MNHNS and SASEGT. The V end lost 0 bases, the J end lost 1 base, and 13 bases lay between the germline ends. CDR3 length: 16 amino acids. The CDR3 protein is CASSEAAGTTSYEQYF. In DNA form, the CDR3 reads TGTGCCAGCAGTGAAGCGGCCGGGACAACTTCCTACGAGCAGTACTTC.

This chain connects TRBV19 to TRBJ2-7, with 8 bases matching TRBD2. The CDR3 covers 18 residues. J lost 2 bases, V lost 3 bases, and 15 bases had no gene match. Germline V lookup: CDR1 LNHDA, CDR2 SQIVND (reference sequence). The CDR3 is CASSIRFRREEGPYEQYF. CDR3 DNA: TGTGCCAGTAGTATTCGGTTTCGGCGGGAGGAAGGGCCCTACGAGCAGTACTTC.

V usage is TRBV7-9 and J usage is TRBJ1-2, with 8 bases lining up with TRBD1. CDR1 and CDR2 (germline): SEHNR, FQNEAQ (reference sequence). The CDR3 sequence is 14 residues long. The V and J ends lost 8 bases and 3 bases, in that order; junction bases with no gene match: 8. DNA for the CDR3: TGTGCCAGCGGGTCGTACAGGGGGGACTATGGCTACACCTTC. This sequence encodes CASGSYRGDYGYTF.

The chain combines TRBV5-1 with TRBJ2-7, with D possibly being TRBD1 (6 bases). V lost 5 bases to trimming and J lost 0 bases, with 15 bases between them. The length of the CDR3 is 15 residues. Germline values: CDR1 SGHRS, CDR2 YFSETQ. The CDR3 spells CASRTVTDSSYEQYF. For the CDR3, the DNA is TGCGCCAGCAGAACTGTGACGGACAGCTCCTACGAGCAGTACTTC.

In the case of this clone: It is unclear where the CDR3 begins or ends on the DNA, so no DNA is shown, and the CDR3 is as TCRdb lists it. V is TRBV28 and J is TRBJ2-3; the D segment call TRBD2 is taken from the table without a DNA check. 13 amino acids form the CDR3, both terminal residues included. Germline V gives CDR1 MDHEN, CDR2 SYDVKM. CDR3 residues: CASSPAWAGGSHF.

The CDR3: CASSLWAGYEKLFF. CDR3 coding DNA: TGTGCCAGCAGTTTATGGGCAGGCTATGAAAAACTGTTTTTT. The V gene is TRBV27, the J gene TRBJ1-4, with D uncertain. V lost 1 base to trimming and J lost 6 bases, with 9 bases between them. The CDR3 totals 14 residues. CDR1 MNHEY and CDR2 SMNVEV come from the germline V gene (reference sequence).

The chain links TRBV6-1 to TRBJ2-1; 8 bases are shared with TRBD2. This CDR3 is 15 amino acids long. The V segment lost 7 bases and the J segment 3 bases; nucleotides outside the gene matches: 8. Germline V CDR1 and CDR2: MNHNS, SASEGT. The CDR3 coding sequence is TGTGCCAGCACCTCAGGAAGCGGGAGCTACAATGAGCAGTTCTTC. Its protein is CASTSGSGSYNEQFF.

The CDR3 is CASRLLAGETQYF. The CDR3 coding sequence is TGTGCCAGCAGACTTCTAGCGGGGGAGACCCAGTACTTC. The chain uses TRBV27 and TRBJ2-5; TRBD2 agrees at 9 bases. This CDR3 has 13 residues. V shed 6 bases, J shed 5 bases, and the junction held 4 bases outside the gene matches. The germline V gene has CDR1 MNHEY and CDR2 SMNVEV (reference sequence).

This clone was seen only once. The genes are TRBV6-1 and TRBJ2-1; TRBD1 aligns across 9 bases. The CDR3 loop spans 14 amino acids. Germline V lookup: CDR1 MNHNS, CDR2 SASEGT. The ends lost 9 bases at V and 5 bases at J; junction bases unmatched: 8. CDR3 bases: TGTGCCAGTTCCCGGGGACAGGGCCACAATGAGCAGTTCTTC. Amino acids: CASSRGQGHNEQFF.

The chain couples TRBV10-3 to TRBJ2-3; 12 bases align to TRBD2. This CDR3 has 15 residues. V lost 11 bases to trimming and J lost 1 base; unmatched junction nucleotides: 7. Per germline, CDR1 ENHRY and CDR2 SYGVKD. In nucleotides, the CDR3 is TGTGCCGCGCGCAGGACTAGCGGGGGCACAGATACGCAGTATTTT. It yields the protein CAARRTSGGTDTQYF.

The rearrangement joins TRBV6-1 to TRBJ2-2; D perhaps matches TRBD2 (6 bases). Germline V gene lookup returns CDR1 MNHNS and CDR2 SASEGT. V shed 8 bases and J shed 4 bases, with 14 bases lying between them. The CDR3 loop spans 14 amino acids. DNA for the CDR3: TGTGCCAGCCGCCGGGCGGAGGGCACCGGGGAGCTGTTTTTT. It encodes CASRRAEGTGELFF.

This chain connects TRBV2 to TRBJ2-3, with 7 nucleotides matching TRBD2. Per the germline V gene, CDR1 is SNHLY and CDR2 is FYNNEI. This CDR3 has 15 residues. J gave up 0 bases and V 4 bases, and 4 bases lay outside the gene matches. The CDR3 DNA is TGTGCCAGCAGTGCGCGAGCGGGAAGCACAGATACGCAGTATTTT. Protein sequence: CASSARAGSTDTQYF.

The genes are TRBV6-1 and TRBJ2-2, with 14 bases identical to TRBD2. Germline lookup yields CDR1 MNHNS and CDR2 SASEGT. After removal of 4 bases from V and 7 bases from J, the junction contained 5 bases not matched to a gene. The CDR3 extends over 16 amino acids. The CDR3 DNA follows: TGTGCCAGCAGTGCCGGGACTAGCGGGAGTGGCGGGGAGCTGTTTTTT. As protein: CASSAGTSGSGGELFF.

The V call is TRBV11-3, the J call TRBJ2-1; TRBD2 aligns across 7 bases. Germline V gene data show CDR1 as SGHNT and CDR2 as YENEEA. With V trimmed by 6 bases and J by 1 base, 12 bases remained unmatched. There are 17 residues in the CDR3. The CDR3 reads CASRRSPSGLSYNEQFF. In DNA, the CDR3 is TGTGCCAGCAGGAGATCTCCTAGCGGTCTTTCCTACAATGAGCAGTTCTTC.

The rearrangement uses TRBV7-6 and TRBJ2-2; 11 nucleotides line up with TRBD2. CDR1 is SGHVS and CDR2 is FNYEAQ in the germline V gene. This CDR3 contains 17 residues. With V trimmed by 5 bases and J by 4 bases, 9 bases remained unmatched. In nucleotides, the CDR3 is TGTGCCAGCAGCACCGTACTAGCGGGAGCGAGCACCGGGGAGCTGTTTTTT. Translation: CASSTVLAGASTGELFF.

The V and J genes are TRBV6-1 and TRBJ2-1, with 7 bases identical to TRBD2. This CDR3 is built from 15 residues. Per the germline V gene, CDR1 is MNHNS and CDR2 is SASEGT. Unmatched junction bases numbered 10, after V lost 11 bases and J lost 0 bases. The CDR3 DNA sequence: TGTGCCTCCACAACCGGGACTACCTCCTACAATGAGCAGTTCTTC. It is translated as CASTTGTTSYNEQFF.

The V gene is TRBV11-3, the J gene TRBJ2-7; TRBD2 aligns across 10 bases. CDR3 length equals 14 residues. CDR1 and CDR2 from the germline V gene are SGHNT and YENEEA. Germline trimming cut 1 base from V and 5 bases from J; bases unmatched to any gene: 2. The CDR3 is CASSLGSGRHEQYF. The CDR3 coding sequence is TGTGCCAGCAGCTTAGGTAGCGGGAGGCACGAGCAGTACTTC.

In DNA form, the CDR3 reads TGTGCCAGCAGCTTACGGAACAGGAACACCGGGGAGCTGTTTTTT. This gives the protein CASSLRNRNTGELFF. This chain joins TRBV11-3 and TRBJ2-2, with D uncertain. CDR1 and CDR2 from the germline V gene are SGHNT and YENEEA. This CDR3 is 15 amino acids long. Trimming pared 2 bases from V and 1 base from J, leaving 8 bases between.

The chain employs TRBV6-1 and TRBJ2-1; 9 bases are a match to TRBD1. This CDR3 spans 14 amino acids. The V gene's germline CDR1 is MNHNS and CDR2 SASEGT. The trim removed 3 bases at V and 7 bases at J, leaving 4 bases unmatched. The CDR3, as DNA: TGTGCCAGCAGTGAGGGACAGGGACTTAATGAGCAGTTCTTC. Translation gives CASSEGQGLNEQFF.

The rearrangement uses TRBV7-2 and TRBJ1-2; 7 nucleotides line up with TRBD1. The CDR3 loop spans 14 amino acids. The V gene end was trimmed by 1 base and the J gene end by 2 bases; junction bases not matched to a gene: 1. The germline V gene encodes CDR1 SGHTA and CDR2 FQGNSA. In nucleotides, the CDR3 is TGTGCCAGCAGCTTAGAGACAGGGAACTATGGCTACACCTTC. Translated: CASSLETGNYGYTF.

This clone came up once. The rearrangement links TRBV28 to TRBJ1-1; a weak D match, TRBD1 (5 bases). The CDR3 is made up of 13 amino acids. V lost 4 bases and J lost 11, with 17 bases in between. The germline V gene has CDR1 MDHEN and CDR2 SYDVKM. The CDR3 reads CASSSYRQIAAFF. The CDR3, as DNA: TGTGCCAGCAGTTCATACCGACAGATCGCGGCTTTCTTT.

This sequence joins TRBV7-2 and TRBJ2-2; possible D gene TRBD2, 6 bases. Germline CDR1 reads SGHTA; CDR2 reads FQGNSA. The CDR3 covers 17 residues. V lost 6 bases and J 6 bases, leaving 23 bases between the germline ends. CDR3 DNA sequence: TGTGCCAGCAGTTTTAGCACCGGGGGATCGTTAGCCGGGGAGCTGTTTTTT. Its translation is CASSFSTGGSLAGELFF.

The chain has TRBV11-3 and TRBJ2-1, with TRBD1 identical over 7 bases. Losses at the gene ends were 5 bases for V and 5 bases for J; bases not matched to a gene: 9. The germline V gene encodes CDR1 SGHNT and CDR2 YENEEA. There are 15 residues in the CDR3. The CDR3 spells CASSSRWGQNNEQFF. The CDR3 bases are TGTGCCAGCAGCAGCCGTTGGGGACAGAACAATGAGCAGTTCTTC.